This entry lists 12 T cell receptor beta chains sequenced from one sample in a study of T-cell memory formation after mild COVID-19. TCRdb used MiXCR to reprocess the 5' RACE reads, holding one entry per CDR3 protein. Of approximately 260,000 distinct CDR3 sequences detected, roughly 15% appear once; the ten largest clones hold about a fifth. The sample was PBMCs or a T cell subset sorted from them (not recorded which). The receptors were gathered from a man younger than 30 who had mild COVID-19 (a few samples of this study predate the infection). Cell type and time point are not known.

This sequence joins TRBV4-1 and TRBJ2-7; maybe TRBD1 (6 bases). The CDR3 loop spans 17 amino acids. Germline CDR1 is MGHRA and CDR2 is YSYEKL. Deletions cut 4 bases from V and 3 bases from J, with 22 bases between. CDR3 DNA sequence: TGCGCCAGCAGCCTTAAAGGGTCGGACAGCTCGATCTACGAGCAGTACTTC. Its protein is CASSLKGSDSSIYEQYF.

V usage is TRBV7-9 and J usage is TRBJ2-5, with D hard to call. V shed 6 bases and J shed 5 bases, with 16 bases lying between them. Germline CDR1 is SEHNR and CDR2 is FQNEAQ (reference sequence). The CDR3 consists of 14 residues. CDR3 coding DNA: TGTGCCAGCAGTTCTCTATGGGCTCGGGAGACCCAGTACTTC. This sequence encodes CASSSLWARETQYF.

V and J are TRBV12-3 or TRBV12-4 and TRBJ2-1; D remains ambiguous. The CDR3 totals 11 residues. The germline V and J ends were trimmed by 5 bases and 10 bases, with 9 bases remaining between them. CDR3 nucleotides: TGTGCCAGCAGTCCCAAAAGGGAGCAGTTCTTC. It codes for CASSPKREQFF.

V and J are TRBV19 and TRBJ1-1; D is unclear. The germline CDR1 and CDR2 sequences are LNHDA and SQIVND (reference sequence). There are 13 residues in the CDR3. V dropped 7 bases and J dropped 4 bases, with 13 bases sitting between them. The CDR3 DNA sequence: TGTGCCAGTAATCTGGGTCTGGGCACTGAAGCTTTCTTT. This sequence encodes CASNLGLGTEAFF.

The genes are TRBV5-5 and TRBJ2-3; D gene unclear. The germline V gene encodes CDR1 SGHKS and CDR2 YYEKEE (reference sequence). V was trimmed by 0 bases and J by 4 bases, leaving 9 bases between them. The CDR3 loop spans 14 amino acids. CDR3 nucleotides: TGTGCCAGCAGCTTGGCCCCCCTAGCAGATACGCAGTATTTT. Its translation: CASSLAPLADTQYF.

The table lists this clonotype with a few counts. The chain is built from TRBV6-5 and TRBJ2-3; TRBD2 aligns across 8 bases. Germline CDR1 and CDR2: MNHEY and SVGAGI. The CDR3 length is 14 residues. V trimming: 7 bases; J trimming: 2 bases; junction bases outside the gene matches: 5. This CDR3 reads CASNSGGSTDTQYF. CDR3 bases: TGTGCCAGCAACAGCGGGGGTTCCACAGATACGCAGTATTTT.

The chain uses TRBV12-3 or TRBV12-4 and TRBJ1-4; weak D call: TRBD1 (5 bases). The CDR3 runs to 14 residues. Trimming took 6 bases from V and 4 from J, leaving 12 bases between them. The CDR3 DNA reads TGTGCCAGCAGCTCGGGACGGTTTAATGAAAAACTGTTTTTT. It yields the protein CASSSGRFNEKLFF.

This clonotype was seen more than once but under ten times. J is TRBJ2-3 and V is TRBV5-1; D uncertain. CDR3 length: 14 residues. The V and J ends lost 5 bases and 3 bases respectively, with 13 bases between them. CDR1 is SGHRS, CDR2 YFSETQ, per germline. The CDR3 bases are TGCGCCAGCAGATTTGGCGAATTAACAGATACGCAGTATTTT. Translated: CASRFGELTDTQYF.

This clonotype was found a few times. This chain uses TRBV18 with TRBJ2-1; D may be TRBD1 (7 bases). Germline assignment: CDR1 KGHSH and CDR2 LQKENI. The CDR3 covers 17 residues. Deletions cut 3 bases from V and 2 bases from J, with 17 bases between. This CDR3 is CASSPRAGGSPYNEQFF. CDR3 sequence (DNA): TGTGCCAGCTCACCCCGGGCAGGGGGGTCACCCTACAATGAGCAGTTCTTC. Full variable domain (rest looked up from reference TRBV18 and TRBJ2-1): NAGVMQNPRHLVRRRGQEARLRCSPMKGHSHVYWYRQLPEEGLKFMVYLQKENIIDESGMPKERFSAEFPKEGPSILRIQQVVRGDSAAYFCASSPRAGGSPYNEQFFGPGTRLTVL.

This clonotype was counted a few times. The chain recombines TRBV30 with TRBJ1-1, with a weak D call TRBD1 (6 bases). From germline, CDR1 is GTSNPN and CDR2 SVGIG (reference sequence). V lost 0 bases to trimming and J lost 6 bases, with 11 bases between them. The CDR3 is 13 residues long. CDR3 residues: CAWSVTGYAEAFF. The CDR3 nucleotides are TGTGCCTGGAGTGTTACAGGGTACGCTGAAGCTTTCTTT.

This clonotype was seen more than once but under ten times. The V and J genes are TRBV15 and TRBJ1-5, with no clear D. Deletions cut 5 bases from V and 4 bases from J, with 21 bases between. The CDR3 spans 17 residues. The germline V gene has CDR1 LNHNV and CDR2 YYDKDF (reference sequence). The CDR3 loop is CATSGPPRELGNQPQHF. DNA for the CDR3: TGTGCCACCAGCGGGCCCCCCCGGGAATTGGGGAATCAGCCCCAGCATTTT.

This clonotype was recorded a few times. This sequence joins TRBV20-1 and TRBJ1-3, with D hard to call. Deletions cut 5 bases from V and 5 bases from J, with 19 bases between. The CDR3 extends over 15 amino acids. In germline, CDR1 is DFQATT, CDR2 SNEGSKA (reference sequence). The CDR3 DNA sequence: TGCAGTGCTGCCAGACGAGGGCCCCTCCGAAACACCATATATTTT. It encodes CSAARRGPLRNTIYF.